The rows below give T cell receptor beta chains drawn from one sample of a study of CD8 T cells in Susac syndrome. TCRdb ran MiXCR on the immunoSEQ multiplex PCR reads and lists one entry per CDR3 protein. Altogether about 290,000 distinct CDR3 sequences are present, about nine tenths being singletons, with the ten largest covering more than 0.15%. Sample: CD8+ T cells from PBMCs. Receptors were obtained from a human donor with multiple sclerosis. The CDR3 runs from the conserved cysteine through the conserved F or W. Clone size is given for some rows only: seen once, a few or many times, or a class if the clone is expanded.

v_gene: TRBV27
j_gene: TRBJ2-7
abundance: NA
len: 14
CDR3aa: CASSLRGDSYEQYF

v_gene: TRBV7-9
j_gene: TRBJ2-3
abundance: few
len: 13
CDR3aa: CASRGQSTDTQYF

v_gene: TRBV11-2
j_gene: TRBJ2-1
abundance: NA
len: 13
CDR3aa: CASSPLTYNEQFF

v_gene: TRBV4-1
j_gene: TRBJ1-2
abundance: NA
len: 15
CDR3aa: CASSHRQGANYGYTF

v_gene: TRBV9
j_gene: TRBJ1-5
abundance: NA
len: 16
CDR3aa: CASSVRGAGGHQPQHF

v_gene: TRBV28
j_gene: TRBJ2-4
abundance: NA
len: 17
CDR3aa: CASSLPTGGVQGNIQYF

v_gene: TRBV4-3
j_gene: TRBJ2-3
abundance: NA
len: 17
CDR3aa: CASSQDRGLYIWDTQYF

v_gene: TRBV7-2
j_gene: TRBJ2-7
abundance: NA
len: 14
CDR3aa: CASTSNGTSYEQYF

v_gene: TRBV7-9
j_gene: TRBJ2-1
abundance: once
len: 15
CDR3aa: CASSLGGRAPREQFF

v_gene: TRBV18
j_gene: TRBJ2-7
abundance: NA
len: 15
CDR3aa: CASSLRQSPTYEQYF

v_gene: TRBV20-1
j_gene: TRBJ2-2
abundance: NA
len: 15
CDR3aa: CSASPSARLAGELFF

v_gene: TRBV7-9
j_gene: TRBJ2-7
abundance: few
len: 12
CDR3aa: CASSLGVDEQYF

v_gene: TRBV4-3
j_gene: TRBJ2-2
abundance: NA
len: 18
CDR3aa: CASSQEIFGTENTGELFF

v_gene: TRBV7-6
j_gene: TRBJ2-7
abundance: few
len: 13
CDR3aa: CASSPYGPYEQYF

v_gene: TRBV29-1
j_gene: TRBJ2-7
abundance: NA
len: 12
CDR3aa: CSAFEGPYEQYF

v_gene: TRBV18
j_gene: TRBJ2-2
abundance: once
len: 14
CDR3aa: CASSPSQTTGELFF

v_gene: TRBV7-9
j_gene: TRBJ1-1
abundance: NA
len: 15
CDR3aa: CASSLARVGGTEAFF

v_gene: TRBV20-1
j_gene: TRBJ2-7
abundance: NA
len: 14
CDR3aa: CSAREGSSSYEQYF

v_gene: TRBV15
j_gene: TRBJ2-4
abundance: NA
len: 15
CDR3aa: CATSRDYGDSKFQYF

v_gene: TRBV24-1
j_gene: TRBJ1-2
abundance: NA
len: 17
CDR3aa: CATSDRALGRDFYGYTF

v_gene: TRBV20-1
j_gene: TRBJ2-4
abundance: NA
len: 19
CDR3aa: CSARELAGGPTLAKNIQYF

v_gene: TRBV11-2
j_gene: TRBJ2-7
abundance: NA
len: 15
CDR3aa: CASSTSGTGVHEQYF

v_gene: TRBV27
j_gene: TRBJ2-7
abundance: once
len: 11
CDR3aa: CASARGGEQYF

v_gene: TRBV4-3
j_gene: TRBJ2-1
abundance: NA
len: 16
CDR3aa: CASSLIAGGPGAEQFF

v_gene: TRBV28
j_gene: TRBJ2-3
abundance: NA
len: 15
CDR3aa: CASSLWSSSTDTQYF

v_gene: TRBV7-3
j_gene: TRBJ2-1
abundance: few
len: 15
CDR3aa: CASSPVAGGLYEQFF

v_gene: TRBV28
j_gene: TRBJ2-3
abundance: once
len: 15
CDR3aa: CASSSPGLATDTQYF

v_gene: TRBV3-1
j_gene: TRBJ2-7
abundance: NA
len: 15
CDR3aa: CASSAGTGTSYEQYF

v_gene: TRBV19
j_gene: TRBJ1-1
abundance: few
len: 15
CDR3aa: CASRAASTGNTEAFF

v_gene: TRBV18
j_gene: TRBJ2-1
abundance: once
len: 15
CDR3aa: CASSPPASGWNEQFF

v_gene: TRBV2
j_gene: TRBJ2-1
abundance: NA
len: 10
CDR3aa: CASIGFEQFF